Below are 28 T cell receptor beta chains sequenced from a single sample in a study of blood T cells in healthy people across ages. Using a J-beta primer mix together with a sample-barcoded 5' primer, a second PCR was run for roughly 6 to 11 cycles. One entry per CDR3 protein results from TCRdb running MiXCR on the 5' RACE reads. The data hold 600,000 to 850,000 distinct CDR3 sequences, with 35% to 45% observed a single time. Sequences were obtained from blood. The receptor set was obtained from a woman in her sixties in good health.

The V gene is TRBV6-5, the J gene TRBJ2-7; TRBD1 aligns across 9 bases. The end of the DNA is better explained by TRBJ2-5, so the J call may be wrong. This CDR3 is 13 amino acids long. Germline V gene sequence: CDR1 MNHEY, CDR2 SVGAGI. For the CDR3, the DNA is TGTGCCAGTGGACAGGGGTTGACCGAGACCCAGTACTTC. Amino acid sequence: CASGQGLTETQYF.

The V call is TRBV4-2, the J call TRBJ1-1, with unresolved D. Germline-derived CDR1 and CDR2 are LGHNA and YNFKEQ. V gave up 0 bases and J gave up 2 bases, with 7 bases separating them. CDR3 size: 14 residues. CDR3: CASSQERVNTEAFF. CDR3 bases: TGTGCCAGCAGCCAAGAGCGGGTAAACACTGAAGCTTTCTTT.

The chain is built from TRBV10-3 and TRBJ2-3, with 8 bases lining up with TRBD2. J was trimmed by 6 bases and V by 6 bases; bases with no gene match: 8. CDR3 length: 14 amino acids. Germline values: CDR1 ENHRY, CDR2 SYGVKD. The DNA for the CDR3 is TGTGCCATCAGGGCCCTAGCGGGTTTTGATACGCAGTATTTT. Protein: CAIRALAGFDTQYF.

The CDR3 reads CASNHRTGGNEQFF. The CDR3 region has the DNA TGTGCCAGCAACCATAGGACAGGGGGCAATGAGCAGTTCTTC. V and J are TRBV6-5 and TRBJ2-1, with 10 bases matching TRBD1. The CDR3 spans 14 residues. Germline V gene sequence: CDR1 MNHEY, CDR2 SVGAGI. V trimming: 7 bases; J trimming: 6 bases; junction bases outside the gene matches: 6.

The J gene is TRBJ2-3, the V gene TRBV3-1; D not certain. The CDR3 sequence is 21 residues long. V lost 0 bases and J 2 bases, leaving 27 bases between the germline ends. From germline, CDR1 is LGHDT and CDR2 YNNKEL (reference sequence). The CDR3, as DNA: TGTGCCAGCAGCCAAGATTGGGCAGAGACCTATGTTCGTGAGATCACAGATACGCAGTATTTT. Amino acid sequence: CASSQDWAETYVREITDTQYF.

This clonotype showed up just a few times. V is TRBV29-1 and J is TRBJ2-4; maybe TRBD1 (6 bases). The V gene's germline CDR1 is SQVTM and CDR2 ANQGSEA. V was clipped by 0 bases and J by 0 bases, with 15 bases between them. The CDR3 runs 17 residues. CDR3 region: CSVEDLNRAPAKNIQYF. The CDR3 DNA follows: TGCAGCGTTGAAGATCTGAACAGGGCCCCAGCCAAAAACATTCAGTACTTC.

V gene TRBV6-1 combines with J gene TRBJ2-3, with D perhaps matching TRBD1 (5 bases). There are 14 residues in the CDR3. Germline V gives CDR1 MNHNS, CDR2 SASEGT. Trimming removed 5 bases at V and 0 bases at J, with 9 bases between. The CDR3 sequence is CASSTGFSTDTQYF. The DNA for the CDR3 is TGTGCCAGCAGTACAGGATTTAGCACAGATACGCAGTATTTT.

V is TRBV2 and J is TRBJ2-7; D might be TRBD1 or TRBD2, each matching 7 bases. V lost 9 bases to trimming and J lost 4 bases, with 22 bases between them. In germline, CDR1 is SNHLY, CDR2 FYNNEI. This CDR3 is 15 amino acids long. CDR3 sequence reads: CASLREGARTYEQYF. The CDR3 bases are TGTGCCAGTCTCAGGGAGGGGGCGCGGACGTACGAGCAGTACTTC.

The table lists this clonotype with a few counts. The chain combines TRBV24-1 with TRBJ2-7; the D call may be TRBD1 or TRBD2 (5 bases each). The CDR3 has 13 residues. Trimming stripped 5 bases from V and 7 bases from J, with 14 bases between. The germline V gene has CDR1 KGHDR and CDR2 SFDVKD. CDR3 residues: CATSGGSWEEQYF. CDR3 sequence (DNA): TGTGCCACCAGTGGGGGCAGTTGGGAGGAGCAGTACTTC.

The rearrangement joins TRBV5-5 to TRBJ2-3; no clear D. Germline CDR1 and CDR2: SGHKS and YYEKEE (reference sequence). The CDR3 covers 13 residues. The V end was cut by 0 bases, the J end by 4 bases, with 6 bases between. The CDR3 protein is CASSLERADTQYF. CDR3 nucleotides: TGTGCCAGCAGCTTGGAACGGGCAGATACGCAGTATTTT.

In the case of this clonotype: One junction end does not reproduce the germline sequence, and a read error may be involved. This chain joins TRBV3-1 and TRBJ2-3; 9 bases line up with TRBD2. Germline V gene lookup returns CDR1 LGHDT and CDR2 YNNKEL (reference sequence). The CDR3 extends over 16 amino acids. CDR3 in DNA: TGTGCCGGCAGCCGACTAGCGGAAACTAGCACAGATACGCAGTATTTT. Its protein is CAGSRLAETSTDTQYF.

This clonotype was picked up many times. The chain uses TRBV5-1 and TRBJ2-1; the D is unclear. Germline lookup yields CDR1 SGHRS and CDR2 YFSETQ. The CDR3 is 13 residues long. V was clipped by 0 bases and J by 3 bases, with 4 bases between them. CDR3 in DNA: TGCGCCAGCAGCTTGGGAAACTACAATGAGCAGTTCTTC. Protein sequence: CASSLGNYNEQFF.

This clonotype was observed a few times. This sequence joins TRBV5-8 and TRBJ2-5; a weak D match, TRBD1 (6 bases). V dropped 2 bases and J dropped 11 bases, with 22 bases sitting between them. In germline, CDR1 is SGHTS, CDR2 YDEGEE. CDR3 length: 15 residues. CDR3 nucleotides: TGTGCCAGCAGCTTCAACTCAGGGGCTACGAGGAAGCAGTACTTC. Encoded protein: CASSFNSGATRKQYF.

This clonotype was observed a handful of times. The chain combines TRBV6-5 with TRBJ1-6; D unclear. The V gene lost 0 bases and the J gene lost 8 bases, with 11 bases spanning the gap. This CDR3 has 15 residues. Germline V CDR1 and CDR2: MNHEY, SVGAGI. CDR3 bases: TGTGCCAGCAGTTACTCAGCACAAGTAGATTCACCCCTCCACTTT. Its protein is CASSYSAQVDSPLHF.

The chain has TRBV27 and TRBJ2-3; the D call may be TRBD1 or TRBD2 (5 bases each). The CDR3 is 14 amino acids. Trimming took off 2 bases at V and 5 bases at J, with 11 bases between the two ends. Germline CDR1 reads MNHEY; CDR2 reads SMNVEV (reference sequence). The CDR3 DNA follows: TGTGCCAGCAGTTTAGGGGACGGCGGAGATACGCAGTATTTT. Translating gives CASSLGDGGDTQYF.

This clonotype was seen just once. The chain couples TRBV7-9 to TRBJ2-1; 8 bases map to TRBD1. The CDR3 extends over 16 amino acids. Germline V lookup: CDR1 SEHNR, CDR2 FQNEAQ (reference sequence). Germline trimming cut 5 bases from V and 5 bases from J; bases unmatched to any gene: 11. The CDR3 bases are TGTGCCAGCAGCCTTACGGGCAGGGGGCCTAACAATGAGCAGTTCTTC. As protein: CASSLTGRGPNNEQFF.

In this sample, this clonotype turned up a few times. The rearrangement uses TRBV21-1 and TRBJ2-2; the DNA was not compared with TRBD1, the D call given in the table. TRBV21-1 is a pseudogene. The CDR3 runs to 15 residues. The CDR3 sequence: CASSLRDRGTGELFF. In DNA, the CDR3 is TGTGCCAGCAGTTTACGGGACAGGGGCACCGGGGAGCTGTTTTTT.

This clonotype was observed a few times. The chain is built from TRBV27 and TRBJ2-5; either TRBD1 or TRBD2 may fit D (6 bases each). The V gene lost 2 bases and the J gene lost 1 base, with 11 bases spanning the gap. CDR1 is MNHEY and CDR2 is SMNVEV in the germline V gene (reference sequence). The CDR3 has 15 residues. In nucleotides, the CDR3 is TGTGCCAGCAGTTTAAGTAGGGGGGTCCAAGAGACCCAGTACTTC. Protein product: CASSLSRGVQETQYF.

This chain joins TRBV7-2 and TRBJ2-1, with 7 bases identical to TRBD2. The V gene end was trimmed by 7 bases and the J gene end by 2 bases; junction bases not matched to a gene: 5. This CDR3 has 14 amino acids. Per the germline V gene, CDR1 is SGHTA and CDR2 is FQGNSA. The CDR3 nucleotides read TGTGCCAGCAAGGGCGGGAGCCCCTACAATGAGCAGTTCTTC. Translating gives CASKGGSPYNEQFF.

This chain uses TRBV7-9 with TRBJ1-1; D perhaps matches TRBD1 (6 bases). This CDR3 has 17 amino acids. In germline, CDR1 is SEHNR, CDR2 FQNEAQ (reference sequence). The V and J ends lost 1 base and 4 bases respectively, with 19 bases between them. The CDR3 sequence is CASSLVAGQSVATEAFF. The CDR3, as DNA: TGTGCCAGCAGCTTAGTGGCAGGACAGTCTGTGGCCACTGAAGCTTTCTTT.

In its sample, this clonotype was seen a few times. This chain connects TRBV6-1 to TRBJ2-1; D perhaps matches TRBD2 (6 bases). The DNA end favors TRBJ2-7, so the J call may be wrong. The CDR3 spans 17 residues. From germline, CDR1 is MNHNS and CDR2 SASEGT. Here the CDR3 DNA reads TGTGCCAGCAGTGCAACCGGGGGAGATAGCTCCTACAATGAGCAGTACTTC. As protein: CASSATGGDSSYNEQYF.

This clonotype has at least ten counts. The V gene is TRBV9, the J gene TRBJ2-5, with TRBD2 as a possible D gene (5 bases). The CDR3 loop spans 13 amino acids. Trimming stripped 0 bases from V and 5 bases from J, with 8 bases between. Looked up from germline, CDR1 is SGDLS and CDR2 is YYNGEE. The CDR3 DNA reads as TGTGCCAGCAGCGTAGAAGCGGCGGAGACCCAGTACTTC. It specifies CASSVEAAETQYF.

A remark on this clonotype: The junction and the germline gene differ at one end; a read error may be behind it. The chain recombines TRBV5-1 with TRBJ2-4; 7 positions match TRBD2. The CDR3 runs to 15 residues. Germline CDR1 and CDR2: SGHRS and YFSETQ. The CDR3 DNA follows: TGCGCCAGCAGCTCTACGGCAGGGACTAAAAACATTCGGTACTTC. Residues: CASSSTAGTKNIRYF.

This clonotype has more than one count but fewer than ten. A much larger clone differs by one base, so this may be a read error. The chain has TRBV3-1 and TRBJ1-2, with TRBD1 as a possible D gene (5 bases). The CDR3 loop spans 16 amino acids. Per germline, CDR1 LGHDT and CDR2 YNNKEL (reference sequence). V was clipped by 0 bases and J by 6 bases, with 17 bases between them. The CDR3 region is CASSQEGAVSADGYTF. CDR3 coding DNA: TGTGCCAGCAGCCAAGAAGGGGCAGTCTCAGCGGATGGCTACACCTTC.

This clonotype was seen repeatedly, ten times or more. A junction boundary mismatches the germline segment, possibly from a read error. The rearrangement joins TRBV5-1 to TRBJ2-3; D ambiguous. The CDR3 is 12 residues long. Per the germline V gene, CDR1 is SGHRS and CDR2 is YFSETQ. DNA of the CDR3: TGTGCCAGCAGCTTAAACACAGATACGCAGTATTTT. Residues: CASSLNTDTQYF.

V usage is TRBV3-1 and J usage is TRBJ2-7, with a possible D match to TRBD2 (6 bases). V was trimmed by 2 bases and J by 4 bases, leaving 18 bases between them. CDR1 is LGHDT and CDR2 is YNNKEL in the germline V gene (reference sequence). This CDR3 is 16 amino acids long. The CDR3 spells CASSQSRLTGGYEQYF. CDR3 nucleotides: TGTGCCAGCAGCCAAAGTAGGTTGACCGGGGGTTACGAGCAGTACTTC.

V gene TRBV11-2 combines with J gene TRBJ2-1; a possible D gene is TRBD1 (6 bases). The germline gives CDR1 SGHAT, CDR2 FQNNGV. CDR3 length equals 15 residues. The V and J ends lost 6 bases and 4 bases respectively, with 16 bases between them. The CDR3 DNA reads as TGTGCCAGCAGGCTACAGGGTACCCCTTACAATGAGCAGTTCTTC. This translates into CASRLQGTPYNEQFF. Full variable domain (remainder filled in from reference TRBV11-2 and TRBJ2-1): EAGVAQSPRYKIIEKRQSVAFWCNPISGHATLYWYQQILGQGPKLLIQFQNNGVVDDSQLPKDRFSAERLKGVDSTLKIQPAKLEDSAVYLCASRLQGTPYNEQFFGPGTRLTVL.

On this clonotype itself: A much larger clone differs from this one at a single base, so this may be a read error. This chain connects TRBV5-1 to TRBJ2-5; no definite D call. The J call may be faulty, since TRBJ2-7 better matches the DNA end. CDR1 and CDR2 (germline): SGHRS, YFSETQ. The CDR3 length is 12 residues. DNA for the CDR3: TGCGCCAGCAGCGACGTAGGGTGCGAGCAGTACTTC. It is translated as CASSDVGCEQYF.